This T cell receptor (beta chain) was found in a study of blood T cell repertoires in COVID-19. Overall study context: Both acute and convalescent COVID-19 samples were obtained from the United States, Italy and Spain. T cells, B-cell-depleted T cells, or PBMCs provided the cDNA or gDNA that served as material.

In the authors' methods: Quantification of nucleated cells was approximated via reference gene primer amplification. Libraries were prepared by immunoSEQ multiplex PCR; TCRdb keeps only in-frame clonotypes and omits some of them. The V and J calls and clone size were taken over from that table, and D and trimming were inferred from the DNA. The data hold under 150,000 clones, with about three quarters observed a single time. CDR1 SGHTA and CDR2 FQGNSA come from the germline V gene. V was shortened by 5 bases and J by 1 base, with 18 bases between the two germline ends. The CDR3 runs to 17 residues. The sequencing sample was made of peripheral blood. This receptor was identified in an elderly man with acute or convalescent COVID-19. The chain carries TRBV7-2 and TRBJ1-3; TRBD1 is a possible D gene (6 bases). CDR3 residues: CASSLQFPGHSGNTIYF. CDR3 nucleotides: TGTGCCAGCAGCCTCCAATTCCCGGGACATTCTGGAAACACCATATATTTT.